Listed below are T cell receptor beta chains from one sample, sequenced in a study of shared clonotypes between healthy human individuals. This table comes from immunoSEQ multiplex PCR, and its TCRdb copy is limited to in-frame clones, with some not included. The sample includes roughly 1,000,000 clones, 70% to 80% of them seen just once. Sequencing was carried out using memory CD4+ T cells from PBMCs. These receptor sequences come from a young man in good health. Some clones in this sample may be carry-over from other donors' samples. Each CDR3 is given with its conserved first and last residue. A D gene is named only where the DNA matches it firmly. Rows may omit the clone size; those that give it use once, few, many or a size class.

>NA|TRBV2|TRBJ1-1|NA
CATTTLGTEAFF
TGTGCCACCACAACTTTGGGGACTGAAGCTTTCTTT
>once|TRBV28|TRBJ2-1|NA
CASKGLSGAYNEQFF
TGTGCCAGCAAGGGACTTAGCGGAGCCTACAATGAGCAGTTCTTC
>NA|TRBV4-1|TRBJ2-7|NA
CASSQVNGEQYF
TGCGCCAGCAGCCAAGTAAACGGCGAGCAGTACTTC
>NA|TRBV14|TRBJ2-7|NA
CASSQAGASYEQYF
TGTGCCAGCAGCCAAGCCGGGGCCTCCTACGAGCAGTACTTC
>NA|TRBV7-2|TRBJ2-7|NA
CASSQVDEQYF
TGTGCCAGCAGCCAAGTAGACGAGCAGTACTTC
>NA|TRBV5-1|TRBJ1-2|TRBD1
CASSLDVRGLEGYTF
TGCGCCAGCAGCTTGGACGTCAGGGGGCTCGAGGGCTACACCTTC
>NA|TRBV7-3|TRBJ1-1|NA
CASSLKLGTEAFF
TGTGCCAGCAGCTTAAAACTGGGCACTGAAGCTTTCTTT
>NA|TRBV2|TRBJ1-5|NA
CASSGGEPHTNQPQHF
TGTGCCAGCAGCGGCGGGGAGCCCCACACAAATCAGCCCCAGCATTTT
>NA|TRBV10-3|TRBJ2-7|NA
CAISPWLDTPYEQYF
TGTGCCATCAGCCCCTGGCTGGATACACCCTACGAGCAGTACTTC
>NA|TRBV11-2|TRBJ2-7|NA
CASSSRQAAGEQYF
TGTGCCAGCAGCTCGAGACAAGCGGCCGGGGAGCAGTACTTC
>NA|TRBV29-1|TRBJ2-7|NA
CSVFRRPNEQYF
TGCAGCGTTTTCAGACGCCCGAACGAGCAGTACTTC
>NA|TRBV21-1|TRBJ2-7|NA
CASSKEVSARTYEQYF
TGTGCCAGCAGCAAAGAGGTTTCTGCACGTACCTACGAGCAGTACTTC
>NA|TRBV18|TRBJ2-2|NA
CASSPGSWSANTGELFF
TGTGCCAGCTCACCGGGAAGCTGGAGCGCGAACACCGGGGAGCTGTTTTTT
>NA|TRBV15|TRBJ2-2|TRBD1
CATSRTGGITGELFF
TGTGCCACCAGCCGGACAGGGGGCATCACCGGGGAGCTGTTTTTT
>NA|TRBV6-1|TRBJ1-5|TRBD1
CASGQDRGNQPQHF
TGTGCCAGCGGGCAAGACAGGGGCAACCAGCCCCAGCATTTT
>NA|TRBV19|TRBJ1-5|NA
CASSMVGWEEQPQHF
TGTGCCAGTAGTATGGTGGGCTGGGAGGAACAGCCCCAGCATTTT
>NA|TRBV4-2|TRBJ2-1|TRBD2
CASSQDRASGSPTAEQFF
TGTGCCAGCAGCCAAGATCGGGCTAGCGGGAGCCCCACCGCTGAGCAGTTCTTC
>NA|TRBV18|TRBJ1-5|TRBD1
CASSQVDRGIEPQHF
TGTGCCAGCTCACAGGTCGACAGGGGAATAGAGCCCCAGCATTTT
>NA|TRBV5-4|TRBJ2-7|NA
CASRNGTVPVGAEQYF
TGTGCCAGCAGGAACGGAACCGTTCCTGTAGGAGCCGAGCAGTACTTC
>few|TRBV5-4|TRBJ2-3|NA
CASSLALDTDTQYF
TGTGCCAGCAGCTTGGCCCTAGACACAGATACGCAGTATTTT
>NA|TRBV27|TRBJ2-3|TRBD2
CASSDSGSGDTQYF
TGTGCCAGCAGTGATAGCGGGAGTGGAGATACGCAGTATTTT
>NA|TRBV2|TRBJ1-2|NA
CASSGSQSLGGYTF
TGTGCCAGCAGTGGAAGTCAATCCCTGGGGGGCTACACCTTC
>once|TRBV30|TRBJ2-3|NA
CAWSPFLGRADLGDTQYF
TGTGCCTGGAGCCCTTTCCTCGGTAGGGCGGACCTCGGGGATACGCAGTACTTT
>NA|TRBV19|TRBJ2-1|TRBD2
CASNGAGGRNEQFF
TGTGCCAGTAATGGAGCGGGAGGTAGGAATGAGCAGTTCTTC
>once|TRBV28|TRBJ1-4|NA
CASSAGKSEKLFF
TGTGCCAGCAGTGCGGGGAAAAGTGAAAAACTGTTTTTT
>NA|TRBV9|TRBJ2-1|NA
CASSSLAYSYNEQFF
TGTGCCAGCAGCTCTTTAGCGTACTCCTACAATGAGCAGTTCTTC
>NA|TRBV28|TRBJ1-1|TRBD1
CASSLRQGRSGGTEAFF
TGTGCCAGCAGTTTACGACAGGGTCGGAGTGGGGGGACTGAAGCTTTCTTT
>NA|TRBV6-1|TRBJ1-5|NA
CASSVSGTGQPQHF
TGTGCCAGCAGTGTTTCAGGGACGGGTCAGCCCCAGCATTTT
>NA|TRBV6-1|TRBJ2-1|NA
CASSESSASYNEQFF
TGTGCCAGCAGTGAGTCTAGCGCCTCCTACAATGAGCAGTTCTTC
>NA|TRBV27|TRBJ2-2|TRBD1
CATMTPSGTGITGELFF
TGTGCCACTATGACCCCGTCCGGGACAGGGATTACCGGGGAGCTGTTTTTT
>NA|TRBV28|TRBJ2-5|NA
CASSGQETQYF
TGTGCCAGCAGCGGGCAAGAGACCCAGTACTTC
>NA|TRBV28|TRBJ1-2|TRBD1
CASSSRQGALIYGYTF
TGTGCCAGCAGTTCCAGACAGGGGGCGCTTATCTATGGCTACACCTTC
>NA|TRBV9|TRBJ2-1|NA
CASRPTGGNEQFF
TGTGCCAGCAGACCGACAGGTGGCAATGAGCAGTTCTTC
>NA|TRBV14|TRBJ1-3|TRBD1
CASSFRHRDSSGNTIYF
TGTGCCAGCAGCTTCCGTCACAGGGACAGCTCTGGAAACACCATATATTTT
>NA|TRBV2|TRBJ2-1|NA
CASKGSSGRDEQFF
TGTGCCAGCAAGGGAAGTAGCGGTAGGGATGAGCAGTTCTTC
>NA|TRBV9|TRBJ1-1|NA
CASSPTTGNTEAFF
TGTGCCAGCAGCCCTACGACAGGGAACACTGAAGCTTTCTTT
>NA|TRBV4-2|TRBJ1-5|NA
CASSQGHGDQPQHF
TGTGCCAGCAGCCAAGGGCACGGCGATCAGCCCCAGCATTTT
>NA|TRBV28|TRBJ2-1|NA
CASRASGPKDHNEQFF
TGTGCCAGCCGCGCCTCAGGCCCGAAGGATCACAATGAGCAGTTCTTC
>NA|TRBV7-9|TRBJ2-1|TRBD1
CASSLLRDRAGDNEQFF
TGTGCCAGCAGCTTACTCCGGGACAGGGCAGGAGACAATGAGCAGTTCTTC
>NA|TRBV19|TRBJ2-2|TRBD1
CASRGRDRGQIGELFF
TGTGCCAGTAGGGGCCGGGACAGGGGGCAGATCGGGGAGCTGTTTTTT
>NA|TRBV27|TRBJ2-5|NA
CASSVTYPGTQYF
TGTGCCAGCAGTGTGACTTACCCGGGGACCCAGTACTTC
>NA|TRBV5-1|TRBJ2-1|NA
CASSLMGPNFNEQFF
TGCGCCAGCAGCCTGATGGGTCCCAATTTCAATGAGCAGTTCTTC
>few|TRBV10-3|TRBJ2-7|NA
CAISAGTVSYEQYF
TGTGCCATCAGCGCCGGGACTGTTTCCTACGAGCAGTACTTC
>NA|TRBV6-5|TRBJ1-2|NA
CASRRSGGLGGYTF
TGTGCCAGCAGACGGTCTGGGGGGCTAGGTGGCTACACCTTC
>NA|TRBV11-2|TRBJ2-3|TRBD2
CASSRLAGGITDTQYF
TGTGCCAGCAGCCGACTAGCGGGAGGGATCACAGATACGCAGTATTTT
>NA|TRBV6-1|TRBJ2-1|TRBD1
CASNWDRVPYNEQFF
TGTGCCAGCAACTGGGACAGGGTTCCCTACAATGAGCAGTTCTTC
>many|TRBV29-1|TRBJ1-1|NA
CSVAAGWGMSTEAFF
TGCAGCGTTGCAGCGGGGTGGGGTATGAGCACTGAAGCTTTCTTT
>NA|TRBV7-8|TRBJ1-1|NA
CASSLVSGNTEAFF
TGTGCCAGCAGCTTAGTGAGCGGGAACACTGAAGCTTTCTTT
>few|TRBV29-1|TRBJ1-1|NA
CSVGTGNTEAFF
TGCAGCGTTGGAACAGGTAACACTGAAGCTTTCTTT
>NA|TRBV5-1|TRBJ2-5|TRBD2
CASSLGRELARWGETQYF
TGCGCCAGCAGCTTGGGTCGGGAACTAGCGCGTTGGGGAGAGACCCAGTACTTC
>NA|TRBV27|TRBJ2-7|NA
CASSRGGGSYEQYF
TGTGCCAGCAGTCGAGGCGGAGGCTCCTACGAGCAGTACTTC
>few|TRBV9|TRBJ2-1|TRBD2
CASSVGGSADEQFF
TGTGCCAGCAGCGTGGGCGGGAGTGCGGATGAGCAGTTCTTC
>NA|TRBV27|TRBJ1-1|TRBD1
CASSRPDRVTAFF
TGTGCCAGCAGCCGCCCGGACAGGGTAACTGCTTTCTTT
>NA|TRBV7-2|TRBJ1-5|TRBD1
CASSWDSGNQPQHF
TGTGCCAGCAGCTGGGACAGCGGTAATCAGCCCCAGCATTTT
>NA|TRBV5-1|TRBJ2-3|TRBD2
CASQTGRAGVLDTQYF
TGCGCCAGCCAGACGGGCAGGGCGGGGGTACTCGATACGCAGTATTTT